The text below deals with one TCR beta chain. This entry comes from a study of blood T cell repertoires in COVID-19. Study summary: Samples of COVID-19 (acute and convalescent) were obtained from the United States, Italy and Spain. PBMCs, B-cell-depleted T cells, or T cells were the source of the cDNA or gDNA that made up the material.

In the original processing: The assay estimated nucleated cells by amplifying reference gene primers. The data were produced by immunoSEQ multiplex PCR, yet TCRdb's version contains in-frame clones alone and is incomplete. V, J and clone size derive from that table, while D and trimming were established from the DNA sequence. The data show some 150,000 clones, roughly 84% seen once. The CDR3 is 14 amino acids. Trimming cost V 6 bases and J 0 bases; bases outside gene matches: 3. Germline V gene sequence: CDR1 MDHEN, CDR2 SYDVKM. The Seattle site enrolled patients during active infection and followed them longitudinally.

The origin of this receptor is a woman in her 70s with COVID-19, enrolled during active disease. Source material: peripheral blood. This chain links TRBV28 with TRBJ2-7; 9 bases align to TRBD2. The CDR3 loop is CASRNSGSSYEQYF. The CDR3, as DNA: TGTGCCAGCAGGAATAGCGGGAGCTCCTACGAGCAGTACTTC. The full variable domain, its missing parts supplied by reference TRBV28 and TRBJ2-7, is DVKVTQSSRYLVKRTGEKVFLECVQDMDHENMFWYRQDPGLGLRLIYFSYDVKMKEKGDIPEGYSVSREKKERFSLILESASTNQTSMYLCASRNSGSSYEQYFGPGTRLTVT.